A selection of T cell receptor beta chains follows, all from one sample in a study of CXCR3-negative and CXCR3-positive naive CD8 T cells. TCRdb re-called the 5' RACE reads and catalogs CDR3 proteins one per entry, DNA excluded. This listing includes 70,000 to 95,000 distinct CDR3 sequences. Sample: naive CXCR3- CD8+ T cells from blood. The receptors originated from a human donor in good health. Some clones in this sample may be carry-over from other donors' samples. Each CDR3 is given with its conserved first and last residue. Each record gives: J gene, V gene, CDR3 protein.

>TRBJ2-2|TRBV28
CASSPGTGKSGELFF
>TRBJ2-3|TRBV19
CASSLQGDTQYF
>TRBJ2-7|TRBV14
CASSQDSPRTGYSYEQYF
>TRBJ2-2|TRBV12-3/TRBV12-4
CASSLGEESGELFF
>TRBJ2-7|TRBV7-8
CASSLVNTGYEQYF
>TRBJ2-7|TRBV4-1
CASSERGGYEQYF
>TRBJ2-7|TRBV7-6
CASSSQSGGSYEQYF
>TRBJ1-1|TRBV29-1
CSATEGSETEAFF
>TRBJ2-7|TRBV28
CASSLLRELDEQYF
>TRBJ2-1|TRBV5-6
CASSLNRDEQFF
>TRBJ2-2|TRBV28
CATWGTGELFF
>TRBJ2-7|TRBV29-1
CSVLDNYEQYF
>TRBJ2-7|TRBV6-2/TRBV6-3
CASTQPTGSSDEQYF
>TRBJ2-3|TRBV29-1
CSVEDLGRYSSTDTQYF
>TRBJ1-1|TRBV12-3/TRBV12-4
CASSGVAGRTEAFF
>TRBJ2-1|TRBV5-7
CASSLANCSIPDRGNEQFF
>TRBJ2-2|TRBV5-1
CASSFHRDSTGELFF
>TRBJ1-5|TRBV7-7
CASSLDCPYGGISNQPQHF
>TRBJ2-7|TRBV20-1
CSASDTGTGTYEQYF
>TRBJ1-2|TRBV5-1
CASSSWTGGLGYTF
>TRBJ2-3|TRBV2
CASSGVASTDTQYF
>TRBJ2-1|TRBV7-2
CASSFWGSGRPPSSHNEQFF
>TRBJ2-1|TRBV9
CASSTAAGVSYNEQFF
>TRBJ2-5|TRBV7-9
CASSFYPGRETQYF
>TRBJ1-1|TRBV6-4
CASSPLNTEAFF
>TRBJ1-5|TRBV28
CASSPMGPGNQPQHF
>TRBJ2-4|TRBV23-1
CASSQYTGRNPWDIQYF
>TRBJ1-5|TRBV7-9
CASSLNRDDQPQHF
>TRBJ2-7|TRBV13
CASSPPGTSGGQAYEQYF
>TRBJ2-2|TRBV29-1
CSVLAGVTGELFF
>TRBJ2-2|TRBV29-1
CSASDGNTGELFF
>TRBJ1-3|TRBV4-1
CASSQLDYSGNTIYF
>TRBJ2-1|TRBV7-9
CASSLLGQGRIDEQFF
>TRBJ2-7|TRBV15
CATSREGSPSYEQYF
>TRBJ2-2|TRBV11-3
CASSRTGSTGELFF
>TRBJ1-1|TRBV14
CASSQVRGNTEAFF
>TRBJ2-7|TRBV28
CASSLGQGEYEQYF
>TRBJ2-7|TRBV6-1
CASSEGRTGEQYF
>TRBJ1-6|TRBV4-3
CASSQDRDRLSPLHF
>TRBJ1-2|TRBV29-1
CSVAQGIDGYTF
>TRBJ2-5|TRBV20-1
CSARDPEGVGQETQYF
>TRBJ2-1|TRBV9
CASGPITGPYNEQFF
>TRBJ1-1|TRBV10-3
CAISESMEAFF
>TRBJ2-2|TRBV11-2
CASSLDLVGTGELFF
>TRBJ1-1|TRBV29-1
CSVDGAGLENTEAFF
>TRBJ2-3|TRBV28
CASSYLDRGLAGDTQYF
>TRBJ2-7|TRBV4-3
CASSQDRTAGYEQYF
>TRBJ2-3|TRBV19
CASSIVVHSSTDTQYF
>TRBJ2-1|TRBV12-3/TRBV12-4
CASSQGRGYNEQFF
>TRBJ2-5|TRBV18
CASSPPATGGNDLRETQYF
>TRBJ2-7|TRBV4-1
CASSRETSGFTYEQYF
>TRBJ2-7|TRBV29-1
CSVGNLGVGPGPYEQYF
>TRBJ1-2|TRBV7-9
CASSHTGTGGYGYTF